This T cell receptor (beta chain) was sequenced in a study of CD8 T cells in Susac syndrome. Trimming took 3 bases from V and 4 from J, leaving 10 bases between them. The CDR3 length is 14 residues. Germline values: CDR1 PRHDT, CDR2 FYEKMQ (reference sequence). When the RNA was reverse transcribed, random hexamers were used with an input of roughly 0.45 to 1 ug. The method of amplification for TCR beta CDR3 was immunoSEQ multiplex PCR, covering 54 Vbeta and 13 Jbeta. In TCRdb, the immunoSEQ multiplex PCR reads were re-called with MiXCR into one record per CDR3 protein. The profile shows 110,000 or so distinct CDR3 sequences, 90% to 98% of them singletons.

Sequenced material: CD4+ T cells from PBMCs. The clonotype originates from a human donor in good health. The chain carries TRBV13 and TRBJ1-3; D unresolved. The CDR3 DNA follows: TGTGCCAGCAGCTTGGCACAGAAAGGAAACACCATATATTTT. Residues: CASSLAQKGNTIYF.